These T cell receptor beta chains were read from a single sample in a study of molecular identifiers for immune sequencing clone quantification. TCRdb recomputed calls from the PCR reads with MiXCR, one row per CDR3 protein. This table has about 630,000 distinct CDR3 sequences, approximately 24% appearing once. The sample taken for sequencing was naive CD8+ T cells from blood, with Jurkat cell RNA spiked in. The receptors were gathered from a human donor in good health. Some libraries in this study had Jurkat cell RNA spiked in. Both conserved end residues are part of each CDR3. A D gene is named only where the DNA matches it firmly. A clone size is listed for some rows: how often the clone was seen (once, few, many), or a class if it is expanded.

TRBV12-3/TRBV12-4	TRBJ2-3	TRBD1	few	CASSSSTGGADTQYF	TGTGCCAGCAGTTCCTCGACAGGGGGGGCAGATACGCAGTATTTT
TRBV29-1	TRBJ1-4	.	few	CSVGSLGEKLFF	TGCAGCGTTGGTTCGTTAGGGGAAAAACTGTTTTTT
TRBV20-1	TRBJ2-7	TRBD2	few	CSARDSGGFEQYF	TGCAGTGCTAGGGATAGCGGGGGGTTCGAGCAGTACTTC
TRBV2	TRBJ2-3	.	.	CASSEAGVGLRTQYF	TGTGCCAGCAGTGAAGCGGGGGTGGGTCTGCGTACGCAGTATTTT
TRBV4-3	TRBJ1-5	.	.	CASSQVHTGTGNQPQHF	TGCGCCAGCAGCCAAGTCCACACGGGGACGGGCAATCAGCCCCAGCATTTT
TRBV7-2	TRBJ2-7	TRBD2	.	CASSCGTSSYEQYF	TGTGCGAGCAGCTGTGGGACTAGCTCCTACGAGCAGTACTTC
TRBV12-3/TRBV12-4	TRBJ2-3	TRBD2	.	CASSLGAGGPLTDTQYF	TGTGCCAGCAGTTTAGGAGCGGGGGGGCCTTTGACAGATACGCAGTATTTT
TRBV6-2/TRBV6-3	TRBJ1-2	TRBD1	few	CASSTRQGATYGYTF	TGTGCCAGCAGTACCCGACAGGGGGCTACCTATGGCTACACCTTC
TRBV20-1	TRBJ2-7	.	.	CSAIRDETYEQYF	TGCAGTGCTATCCGGGACGAAACCTACGAGCAGTACTTC
TRBV19	TRBJ2-2	.	few	CASRPHFAGELFF	TGTGCCAGTAGGCCGCATTTTGCCGGGGAGCTGTTTTTT
TRBV4-2	TRBJ2-1	.	.	CASSFSSAPNEQFF	TGTGCCAGCAGCTTCTCTAGCGCCCCCAATGAGCAGTTCTTC
TRBV5-1	TRBJ2-1	TRBD1	few	CASSSLTGDEQFF	TGCGCCAGCAGCTCACTGACAGGGGATGAGCAGTTCTTC
TRBV20-1	TRBJ2-5	TRBD2	few	CSASSLAGGRNQETQYF	TGCAGTGCTAGTAGCCTAGCGGGGGGGCGAAACCAAGAGACCCAGTACTTC
TRBV6-5	TRBJ2-1	TRBD2	many	CASKVLAGGSDEQFF	TGTGCCAGCAAGGTCTTGGCGGGGGGGTCGGATGAGCAGTTCTTC
TRBV18	TRBJ2-7	TRBD1	.	CASSPRGWRQGSDEQYF	TGTGCCAGCTCACCACGAGGCTGGAGACAGGGTAGCGACGAGCAGTACTTC
TRBV23-1	TRBJ2-5	.	few	CASSQSVGEQETQYF	TGCGCCAGCAGTCAATCGGTAGGAGAACAAGAGACCCAGTACTTC
TRBV2	TRBJ2-2	.	few	CASSEALTGAFTGELFF	TGTGCCAGCAGTGAAGCGCTTACGGGGGCGTTCACCGGGGAGCTGTTTTTT
TRBV9	TRBJ1-1	.	.	CASRGGEGTEAFF	TGTGCCAGCAGAGGGGGGGAGGGGACTGAAGCTTTCTTT
TRBV27	TRBJ2-2	.	.	CASSSLNRLTGELFF	TGTGCCAGCAGTTCTCTTAATCGCCTTACCGGGGAGCTGTTTTTT
TRBV5-1	TRBJ1-1	.	many	CASSRGGLSVNTEAFF	TGCGCCAGCAGCAGAGGGGGACTCTCCGTGAACACTGAAGCTTTCTTT
TRBV18	TRBJ1-1	.	.	CASSPSSGVYRGTEAFF	TGTGCCAGCTCACCTTCTAGTGGAGTTTATCGGGGTACTGAAGCTTTCTTT
TRBV5-1	TRBJ2-4	.	many	CASSPIGGGPNIQYF	TGCGCCAGCAGCCCCATTGGGGGAGGCCCAAACATTCAGTACTTC
TRBV7-9	TRBJ2-2	.	.	CASSRPGIGTGELFF	TGTGCCAGCAGCCGGCCCGGGATCGGCACCGGGGAGCTGTTTTTT
TRBV7-2	TRBJ2-7	.	.	CASSLEGSSSYEQYF	TGTGCCAGCAGCTTAGAGGGGAGTAGCTCCTACGAGCAGTACTTC
TRBV5-4	TRBJ2-7	TRBD2	many	CASSLRGGPPYEQYF	TGTGCCAGCAGCTTGAGGGGAGGGCCCCCCTACGAGCAGTACTTC
TRBV5-5	TRBJ2-1	.	few	CASSPLQGLSYNKQFF	TGTGCCAGCAGCCCACTACAGGGCCTGTCTTACAATAAGCAGTTCTTC
TRBV7-9	TRBJ2-7	TRBD2	.	CASSTVSSGYLEQYF	TGTGCCAGCAGCACGGTCAGTAGCGGGTATCTGGAGCAGTACTTC
TRBV28	TRBJ2-6	TRBD2	many	CASIGTSGSMAGANVLTF	TGTGCCAGCATCGGGACTAGCGGGAGCATGGCTGGGGCCAACGTCCTGACTTTC
TRBV30	TRBJ2-2	.	.	CAWIGSTNTGGLFF	TGTGCCTGGATAGGCAGTACGAACACCGGGGGGCTGTTTTTT
TRBV30	TRBJ2-5	.	many	CAWQMVQETQYF	TGTGCCTGGCAGATGGTCCAAGAGACCCAGTACTTC
TRBV23-1	TRBJ1-5	TRBD1	many	CASSQSETGLGNQPQHF	TGCGCCAGCAGTCAATCGGAGACAGGGTTGGGCAATCAGCCCCAGCATTTT
TRBV9	TRBJ2-3	TRBD2	.	CASSVETSGGYTDTQYF	TGTGCCAGCAGCGTAGAAACTAGCGGGGGTTACACAGATACGCAGTATTTT
TRBV5-8	TRBJ2-1	TRBD2	few	CASSLTSGRADEQFF	TGTGCCAGCAGCCTTACTAGCGGGAGGGCCGATGAGCAGTTCTTC
TRBV15	TRBJ1-1	TRBD1	many	CATSRIDRVYSWGYTEAFF	TGTGCCACCAGCAGAATTGACAGGGTATATTCGTGGGGTTACACTGAAGCTTTCTTT
TRBV5-6	TRBJ2-2	.	.	CASRDSYGELFF	TGTGCCAGCAGGGACAGCTACGGGGAGCTGTTTTTT
TRBV4-1	TRBJ2-7	.	few	CASSRPYEQYF	TGCGCCAGCAGCCGCCCCTACGAGCAGTACTTC
TRBV30	TRBJ2-1	.	many	CAWRTGQGEQFF	TGTGCCTGGAGAACGGGTCAGGGTGAGCAGTTCTTC
TRBV12-3/TRBV12-4	TRBJ2-3	.	many	CASSTRDLVSTDTQYF	TGTGCCAGCAGCACCAGGGACTTAGTGTCCACAGATACGCAGTATTTT
TRBV7-9	TRBJ2-7	.	.	CASSESGAGSCEQYF	TGTGCCAGCAGCGAAAGCGGTGCCGGCTCCTGCGAGCAGTACTTC
TRBV20-1	TRBJ2-7	TRBD2	.	CSAITSGAYEQYF	TGCAGTGCTATAACTAGCGGGGCCTACGAGCAGTACTTC
TRBV19	TRBJ2-4	TRBD1	many	CATRDRALQNIQYF	TGTGCCACCCGGGACAGGGCCCTCCAAAACATTCAGTACTTC
TRBV3-1	TRBJ2-1	.	few	CASSGRDWSSYNEQFF	TGTGCCAGCAGCGGCCGGGACTGGAGCTCCTACAATGAGCAGTTCTTC